This T cell receptor (beta chain) was recovered during a study of CD8 T cells in ankylosing spondylitis. Study-level points and caveats: As for the disease-linked clones, they showed a CD8+ phenotype and occurred at relatively low frequencies in peripheral blood. Prior literature has documented some motif variants in synovial fluid and blood from reactive arthritis. A motif of 7 to 9 highly homologous TCR beta variants was seen as apparently characteristic of ankylosing spondylitis blood.

Of note for this clonotype: The antigen remains unidentified.

Per the germline V gene, CDR1 is MDHEN and CDR2 is SYDVKM. The CDR3 sequence is 15 residues long. The trim removed 6 bases at V and 7 bases at J, leaving 10 bases unmatched. Quantitative barcoded 5'-RACE was used to prepare TCR beta libraries. A single record per CDR3 protein comes from TCRdb applying MiXCR to the 5' RACE reads. The sample contains around 25,000 distinct CDR3 sequences, approximately 13% of which appear only once. This TCR was sampled from a male donor with ankylosing spondylitis or in good health (not recorded which). The chain couples TRBV28 to TRBJ2-1, with 9 positions matching TRBD1. Sequencing input: blood. CDR3 sequence reads: CASRKQGANQNEQFF. In DNA, the CDR3 is TGTGCCAGCAGGAAACAGGGGGCGAATCAGAATGAGCAGTTCTTC.